The sequence of this T cell receptor beta chain was determined in a study of neoadjuvant nivolumab and ipilimumab in lung cancer. At the level of the study: The combination arm added day-1 ipilimumab 1 mg/kg to nivolumab 3 mg/kg on days 1, 15, 29. Findings of the study overall: Higher pretherapy blood TCR richness went with higher resected-tumor richness.

Regarding this clone: What it binds is unknown. Sequence at one end of the junction differs from germline and may be a read error.

This CDR3 spans 13 amino acids. Looked up from germline, CDR1 is SSHAT and CDR2 is FNYEAQ (reference sequence). Profiling relied on immunoSEQ multiplex PCR, and the TCRdb table lists in-frame clones only, not all of them. This sample yields 18,000 or so clones, of which roughly 79% are seen a single time; about 8.1% belongs to the top ten. Specimen: tumor tissue, collected after neoadjuvant nivolumab, alone or with ipilimumab, at or shortly before surgery. V and J are TRBV7-7 and TRBJ2-1; D gene uncertain. This TCR came from an adult with non-small cell lung cancer. In DNA form, the CDR3 reads TGTGCTAGCAGTCTAGGACCTAACAATGAGCAGTTCTTC. Protein: CASSLGPNNEQFF.